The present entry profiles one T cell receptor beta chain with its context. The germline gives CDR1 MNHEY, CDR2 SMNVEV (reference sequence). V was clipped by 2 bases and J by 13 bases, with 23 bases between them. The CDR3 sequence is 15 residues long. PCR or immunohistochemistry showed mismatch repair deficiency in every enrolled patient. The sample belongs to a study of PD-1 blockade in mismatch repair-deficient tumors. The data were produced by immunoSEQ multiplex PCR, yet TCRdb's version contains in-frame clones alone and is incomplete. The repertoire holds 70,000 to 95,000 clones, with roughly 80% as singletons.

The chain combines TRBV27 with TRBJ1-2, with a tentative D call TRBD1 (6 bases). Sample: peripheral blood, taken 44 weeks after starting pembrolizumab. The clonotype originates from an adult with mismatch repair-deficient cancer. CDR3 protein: CASSLISPGALSFTF. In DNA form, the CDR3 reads TGTGCCAGCAGTTTAATTAGTCCGGGGGCTTTATCGTTCACCTTC.